The source of this TCR beta chain is a study of cytomegalovirus exposure and HLA in healthy donors. The wider study: An early data release held approximately 85 million unique TCRs from HLA-typed donors. Findings and caveats of the study: The study dropped some indistinguishable V segments, TRBV6-2 and TRBV6-3 among them. Presence/absence analyses took donor sequencing depth as roughly uniform. TCR sequences were mostly rare, though some public TCRs occurred in many donors.

The V gene's germline CDR1 is SGHAT and CDR2 FQNNGV. The CDR3 sequence is 15 residues long. Trimming removed 3 bases from V and 4 bases from J; junction bases left unmatched: 4. PCR involved 60 Vbeta and 13 Jbeta primers. Some clones are missing from TCRdb's copy, which holds only in-frame ones; the method was immunoSEQ multiplex PCR. Of about 200,000 clones in the sample, 65% to 80% were seen once. Remarks on this clone: The antigen is unknown.

The sequence came from a man aged 50 to 59 in good health and CMV-seronegative. The rearrangement joins TRBV11-2 to TRBJ2-7, with 12 bases lining up with TRBD1. Material for sequencing was PBMCs. CDR3 region: CASSLGQGAPYEQYF. The CDR3, as DNA: TGTGCCAGCAGCTTGGGACAGGGGGCACCTTACGAGCAGTACTTC.